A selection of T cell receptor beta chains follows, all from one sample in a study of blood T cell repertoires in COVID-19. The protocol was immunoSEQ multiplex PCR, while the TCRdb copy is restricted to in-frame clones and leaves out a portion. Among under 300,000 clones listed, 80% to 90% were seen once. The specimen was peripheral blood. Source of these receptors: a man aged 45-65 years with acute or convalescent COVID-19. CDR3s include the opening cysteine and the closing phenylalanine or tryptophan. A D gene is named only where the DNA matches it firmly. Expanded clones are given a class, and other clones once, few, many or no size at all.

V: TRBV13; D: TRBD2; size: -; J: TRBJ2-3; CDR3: CASSPTGGPGTDTQYF; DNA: TGTGCCAGCAGCCCGACGGGAGGGCCGGGCACAGATACGCAGTATTTT
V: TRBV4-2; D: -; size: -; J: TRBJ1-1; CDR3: CASSQGGGNEAFF; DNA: TGTGCCAGCAGCCAAGGAGGCGGGAATGAAGCTTTCTTT
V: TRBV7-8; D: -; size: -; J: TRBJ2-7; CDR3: CASSLAKGIQGRRSYEQYF; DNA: TGTGCCAGCAGCTTGGCGAAGGGTATACAGGGCCGTAGGTCCTACGAGCAGTACTTC
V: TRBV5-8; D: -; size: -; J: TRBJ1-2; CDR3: CASSYSRTAGGNYGYTF; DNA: TGTGCCAGCAGCTACTCCCGGACCGCGGGGGGTAACTATGGCTACACCTTC
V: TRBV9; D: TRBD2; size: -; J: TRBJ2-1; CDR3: CASSLQGLAGDPNNEQFF; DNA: TGTGCCAGCAGCCTCCAGGGACTAGCGGGGGACCCAAACAATGAGCAGTTCTTC
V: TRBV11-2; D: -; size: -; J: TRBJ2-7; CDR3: CASSLVQRAYEQYF; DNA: TGTGCCAGCAGCTTAGTGCAACGAGCCTACGAGCAGTACTTC
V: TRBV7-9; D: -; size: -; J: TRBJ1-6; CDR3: CASSSSNSPLHF; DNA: TGTGCCAGCAGCTCCTCTAATTCACCCCTCCACTTT
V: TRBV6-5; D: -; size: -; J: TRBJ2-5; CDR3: CAGARSLQETQYF; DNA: TGTGCCGGCGCTCGGAGCCTTCAAGAGACCCAGTACTTC
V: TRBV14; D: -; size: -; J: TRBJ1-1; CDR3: CASSQGTAAEAFF; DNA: TGTGCCAGCAGCCAAGGGACAGCAGCTGAAGCTTTCTTT
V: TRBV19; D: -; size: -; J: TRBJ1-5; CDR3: CASSIGGNQPQHF; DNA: TGTGCCAGTAGTATCGGGGGAAATCAGCCCCAGCATTTT
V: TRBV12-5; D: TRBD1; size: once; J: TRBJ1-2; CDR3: CASGLVRTGGSYDGYTF; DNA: TGTGCTAGTGGTTTGGTAAGGACAGGGGGCAGTTACGATGGCTACACCTTC
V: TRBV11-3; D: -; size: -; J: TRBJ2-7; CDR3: CASSLDRTYEQYF; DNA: TGTGCCAGCAGCTTGGACAGAACCTACGAGCAGTACTTC